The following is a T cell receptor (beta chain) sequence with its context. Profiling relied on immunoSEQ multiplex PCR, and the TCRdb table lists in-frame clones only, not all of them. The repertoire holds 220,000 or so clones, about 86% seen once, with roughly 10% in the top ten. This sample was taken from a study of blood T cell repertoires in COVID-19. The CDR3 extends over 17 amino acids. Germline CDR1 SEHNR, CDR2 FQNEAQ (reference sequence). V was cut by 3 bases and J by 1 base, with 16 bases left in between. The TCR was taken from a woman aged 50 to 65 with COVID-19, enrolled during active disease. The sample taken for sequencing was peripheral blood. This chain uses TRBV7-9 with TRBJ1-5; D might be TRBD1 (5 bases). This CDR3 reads CASSLVSQGGSNQPQHF. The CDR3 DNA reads TGTGCCAGCAGCTTGGTATCCCAGGGAGGAAGCAATCAGCCCCAGCATTTT.